A single sample gave rise to the 19 T cell receptor beta chains below, sequenced in a study. Each CDR3 protein is one row after TCRdb ran MiXCR on the 5' RACE reads. The table has 6,500 to 8,500 distinct CDR3 sequences, approximately 35% seen once. The specimen sequenced was tumor-infiltrating memory CD4+ T cells sorted from the breast tumor. Specified subset: memory CD4+ T cells, CD4+CD45RO+CD25-. These receptors were obtained from a female donor with breast cancer.

V is TRBV7-3 and J is TRBJ2-1; maybe TRBD2 (6 bases). Trimming stripped 6 bases from V and 8 bases from J, with 17 bases between. This CDR3 comprises 14 residues. Germline loops: CDR1 SGHTA, CDR2 FQGTGA. The DNA of the CDR3 is TGTGCCAGCAGTTTAGTGTCCGGGAGTTATGAGCAGTTCTTC. Its protein product is CASSLVSGSYEQFF.

The chain carries TRBV18 and TRBJ2-6; 9 nucleotides agree with TRBD1. Per germline, CDR1 KGHSH and CDR2 LQKENI. The V gene end was trimmed by 8 bases and the J gene end by 2 bases; junction bases not matched to a gene: 10. The CDR3 spans 17 residues. The CDR3 protein is CASPEGQGQTGANVLTF. The CDR3 region has the DNA TGTGCCAGCCCCGAGGGACAGGGCCAAACTGGGGCCAACGTCCTGACTTTC.

By share, this clonotype ranks as medium-sized (0.01 to 0.1%). This chain uses TRBV5-6 with TRBJ2-3; no reliable D call. Trimming took off 4 bases at V and 8 bases at J, with 20 bases between the two ends. The CDR3 runs to 15 residues. Germline V gene sequence: CDR1 SGHDT, CDR2 YYEEEE. The CDR3 spells CASSPYHERWGTQYF. Written as DNA, the CDR3 is TGTGCCAGCAGCCCTTACCACGAGAGGTGGGGTACGCAGTATTTT. Full variable domain (outside the CDR3, taken from reference TRBV5-6 and TRBJ2-3): DAGVTQSPTHLIKTRGQQVTLRCSPKSGHDTVSWYQQALGQGPQFIFQYYEEEERQRGNFPDRFSGHQFPNYSSELNVNALLLGDSALYLCASSPYHERWGTQYFGPGTRLTVL.

This clonotype is categorized as medium-sized. V is TRBV6-5 and J is TRBJ1-2, with D possibly being TRBD1 (6 bases). CDR3 size: 14 residues. CDR1 and CDR2 (germline): MNHEY, SVGAGI. V was pared by 0 bases and J by 8 bases, with 13 bases between. The CDR3 reads CASSYSRPGDGYTF. The CDR3 bases are TGTGCCAGCAGTTACTCGAGGCCAGGGGACGGCTACACCTTC.

This clonotype showed up just a few times. V is TRBV4-2 and J is TRBJ1-1, with 12 bases matching TRBD1. V shed 0 bases, J shed 1 base, and the junction held 6 bases outside the gene matches. The germline V gene encodes CDR1 LGHNA and CDR2 YNFKEQ. This CDR3 comprises 18 residues. The CDR3 nucleotides read TGTGCCAGCAGCCAAGATCAGGGGGACAGGGGGCCGAACACTGAAGCTTTCTTT. It translates to CASSQDQGDRGPNTEAFF.

Within the sample, this clonotype is medium-sized. The J gene is TRBJ2-1, the V gene TRBV5-5; the D gene is possibly TRBD2 (5 bases). This CDR3 is 12 amino acids long. The germline V and J ends were trimmed by 4 bases and 9 bases, with 11 bases remaining between them. In germline, CDR1 is SGHKS, CDR2 YYEKEE (reference sequence). The CDR3 loop reads CASSHGSSEQFF. DNA for the CDR3: TGTGCCAGCAGCCATGGGAGCTCTGAGCAGTTCTTC.

This chain uses TRBV7-3 with TRBJ2-1; D remains unclear. Germline CDR1 SGHTA, CDR2 FQGTGA. The V end was cut by 0 bases, the J end by 6 bases, with 6 bases between. The CDR3 extends over 13 amino acids. Here the CDR3 DNA reads TGTGCCAGCAGCTTAACCCGCAGCAATGAGCAGTTCTTC. Protein: CASSLTRSNEQFF.

This clonotype was detected only a few times. Just one base apart from a much larger clone, this may be a read error. The chain uses TRBV12-3 or TRBV12-4 and TRBJ1-2; perhaps TRBD1 as D (5 bases). The CDR3 extends over 14 amino acids. V lost 5 bases and J lost 5, with 15 bases in between. The DNA for the CDR3 is TGTGCCAGCAGTACAGGACGGGGAGGGTATGGCTACACCTTC. Protein sequence: CASSTGRGGYGYTF.

V and J are TRBV6-5 and TRBJ1-1; 8 bases map to TRBD1. This CDR3 is 15 amino acids long. The V gene's germline CDR1 is MNHEY and CDR2 SVGAGI. After removal of 8 bases from V and 5 bases from J, the junction contained 13 bases not matched to a gene. DNA for the CDR3: TGTGCCAGCGGCAGGAGTCACAGGGGGGGAACTGAAGCTTTCTTT. Protein sequence: CASGRSHRGGTEAFF.

This clonotype was detected ten times or more. The chain couples TRBV7-6 to TRBJ2-7; TRBD2 matches at 11 bases. Germline V lookup: CDR1 SGHVS, CDR2 FNYEAQ. V lost 5 bases and J lost 1; bases outside the gene matches: 10. This CDR3 contains 17 residues. The CDR3 coding sequence is TGTGCCAGCAGCCCCGCAAAGACTAGCGGGAATTCCTACGAGCAGTACTTC. Translating gives CASSPAKTSGNSYEQYF.

By its share, this clonotype is medium-sized. One end of the junction fails to match germline, which may point to a read error. The CDR3: CASSQDRREGYGTGVLFF. In nucleotides, the CDR3 is TGTGCCAGCAGCCAAGATCGGCGGGAGGGGTATGGCACCGGGGTGCTGTTTTTT. The chain combines TRBV4-2 with TRBJ2-2; 9 bases are a match to TRBD2. Germline CDR1 LGHNA, CDR2 YNFKEQ. CDR3 length: 18 amino acids.

V is TRBV5-1 and J is TRBJ1-1; a possible D gene is TRBD1 (6 bases). Trimming pared 0 bases from V and 7 bases from J, leaving 19 bases between. The V gene's germline CDR1 is SGHRS and CDR2 YFSETQ. CDR3 length equals 16 residues. The CDR3 sequence is CASSLGRRGRGIEAFF. The CDR3 bases are TGCGCCAGCAGCTTGGGCCGGCGGGGGCGTGGGATTGAAGCTTTCTTT.

The V and J genes are TRBV5-1 and TRBJ2-2; D might be TRBD1 (6 bases). CDR1 and CDR2 from the germline V gene are SGHRS and YFSETQ. The CDR3 is 15 residues long. Trimming removed 6 bases at V and 4 bases at J, with 16 bases between. Written as DNA, the CDR3 is TGCGCCAGCAAGGGGGACGCCAGAGGCACCGGGGAGCTGTTTTTT. It specifies CASKGDARGTGELFF.

Of note for this clonotype: It may be a read error: a sequence one base away is much more abundant. This sequence joins TRBV28 and TRBJ1-2, with D possibly being TRBD1 (6 bases). Germline V lookup: CDR1 MDHEN, CDR2 SYDVKM. There are 14 residues in the CDR3. The germline V and J ends were trimmed by 1 base and 6 bases, with 12 bases remaining between them. This chain's CDR3 is CASSLYVEGDGYTF. CDR3 bases: TGTGCCAGCAGTTTATACGTCGAGGGGGATGGCTACACCTTC.

The CDR3 sequence is CSVASGTSGREQETQYF. CDR3 sequence (DNA): TGCAGCGTTGCATCCGGGACTAGCGGGAGGGAACAAGAGACCCAGTACTTC. The rearrangement uses TRBV29-1 and TRBJ2-5; 16 bases align to TRBD2. Trimming at V came to 4 bases and at J to 2 bases, leaving 7 bases not matched to a gene. The germline V gene encodes CDR1 SQVTM and CDR2 ANQGSEA. This CDR3 is 17 amino acids long.

This chain joins TRBV6-5 and TRBJ2-7; TRBD1 or TRBD2 may be the D gene (5 bases each). The CDR3 length is 13 residues. Germline CDR1 reads MNHEY; CDR2 reads SVGAGI. V shed 2 bases and J shed 6 bases, with 11 bases lying between them. CDR3 loop: CASSYEAGAEQYF. The CDR3 coding sequence is TGTGCCAGCAGTTACGAGGCCGGGGCCGAGCAGTACTTC.

In this sample, this clonotype is medium-sized (0.01 to 0.1%). The CDR3 loop is CASRRGFVNEQFF. The CDR3 region has the DNA TGTGCCAGCAGACGGGGTTTCGTAAATGAGCAGTTCTTC. V gene TRBV9 combines with J gene TRBJ2-1; tentative D call: TRBD2 (5 bases). The CDR3 extends over 13 amino acids. Trimming removed 5 bases at V and 7 bases at J, with 13 bases between. Per the germline V gene, CDR1 is SGDLS and CDR2 is YYNGEE.

With respect to this clonotype: Possible read error: a much larger clone is one base away. The CDR3 carries no conserved terminal phenylalanine or tryptophan, so it likely arises from a read error. The rearrangement joins TRBV18 to TRBJ1-3, with unresolved D. Deletions cut 2 bases from V and 0 bases from J, with 11 bases between. CDR1 KGHSH and CDR2 LQKENI come from the germline V gene. The CDR3 consists of 16 residues. CDR3 amino acids: CASSPMGESSGNTIYL. The CDR3 region has the DNA TGTGCCAGCTCACCAATGGGCGAATCCTCTGGAAACACCATATATCTT.

Sample share makes this clonotype large (0.1 to 1%). The rearrangement links TRBV5-1 to TRBJ1-2; D is possibly TRBD1 (6 bases). Germline V gene sequence: CDR1 SGHRS, CDR2 YFSETQ. The CDR3 runs to 13 residues. V lost 7 bases and J lost 1, with 11 bases in between. CDR3 nucleotide sequence: TGCGCCAGCCGGACAGATCGTAACTATGGCTACACCTTC. It yields the protein CASRTDRNYGYTF.